This T cell receptor beta chain was sequenced in a study of siplizumab effects on memory and regulatory T cells. Germline V lookup: CDR1 SGHVS, CDR2 FQNEAQ. CDR3 size: 16 residues. Trimming cost V 2 bases and J 8 bases; bases outside gene matches: 11. Assayed TCR templates numbered 80,000 to 100,000 for each sample. Some clones are missing from TCRdb's copy, which holds only in-frame ones; the method was immunoSEQ multiplex PCR. Of more than 85,000 clones in the sample, 75% to 95% were seen once. The TCR originated in a human donor in good health. Some clones in this sample may be carry-over from other donors' samples. The rearrangement uses TRBV7-8 and TRBJ2-1; 8 bases align to TRBD2. Sequenced material: CD4+ T cells sorted from blood. The CDR3, as DNA: TGTGCCAGCAGCTTAATTGCAGCGGGAGATGGGGATGAGCAGTTCTTC. Its translation is CASSLIAAGDGDEQFF.